The clone carrying this T cell receptor (beta chain) was observed many times. The CDR3 runs to 14 residues. CDR1 is SGHRS and CDR2 is YFSETQ in the germline V gene. The trim removed 6 bases at V and 2 bases at J, leaving 1 base unmatched. The record originates from a study of early T cells in non-severe SARS-CoV-2 infection. TCRdb re-analysed the 5' RACE reads in MiXCR, keeping a single row per CDR3 protein. This table holds 81,000 or so distinct CDR3 sequences, approximately 12% found once. This chain links TRBV5-1 with TRBJ2-2; 10 bases align to TRBD2. The sequence derives from an adult who was a healthcare worker with PCR-confirmed SARS-CoV-2 infection or an uninfected control (not recorded which). Sequencing was carried out using whole blood. The CDR3 region is CASKREGNTGELFF. For the CDR3, the DNA is TGCGCCAGCAAGCGGGAGGGTAACACCGGGGAGCTGTTTTTT.